Listed below are T cell receptor beta chains from one sample, sequenced in a study of blood T cell repertoires in COVID-19. Data came from immunoSEQ multiplex PCR; TCRdb stores just in-frame clones and leaves some out. This table holds 100,000 to 120,000 clones, about nine tenths found once. The source material was peripheral blood. The receptor source for this set is a woman aged 45 to 65 with acute or convalescent COVID-19. CDR3s include the opening cysteine and the closing phenylalanine or tryptophan. The order of the fields is J gene, clone size, V gene, D gene, CDR3 protein, CDR3 DNA. A D gene is named only where the DNA matches it firmly. Rows give clone size only sometimes, using once, few, many, or a class for an expanded clone.

TRBJ1-1 | - | TRBV6-5 | - | CASSPSGWDTEAFF | TGTGCCAGCAGTCCCTCGGGATGGGACACTGAAGCTTTCTTT
TRBJ1-5 | - | TRBV24-1 | - | CATSASTDSNQPQHF | TGTGCCACCAGTGCCTCGACAGATAGCAATCAGCCCCAGCATTTT
TRBJ2-7 | - | TRBV7-6 | - | CASSPRLFWAYEQYF | TGTGCCAGCAGCCCAAGACTTTTTTGGGCCTACGAGCAGTACTTC
TRBJ1-2 | - | TRBV2 | TRBD1 | CASPPGTYTGQGGYGYTF | TGTGCCAGCCCCCCCGGAACTTACACGGGACAGGGAGGCTATGGCTACACCTTC
TRBJ2-1 | - | TRBV5-1 | TRBD2 | CASSPTSGGVPREQFF | TGCGCCAGCAGTCCTACTAGCGGGGGCGTCCCAAGGGAGCAGTTCTTC
TRBJ1-4 | - | TRBV5-6 | TRBD1 | CASSLADRGGFEKLFF | TGTGCCAGCAGCTTGGCAGACAGGGGAGGGTTTGAAAAACTGTTTTTT
TRBJ1-2 | - | TRBV10-3 | - | CAIQGAGGYTF | TGTGCCATCCAGGGAGCGGGAGGCTACACCTTC
TRBJ2-5 | - | TRBV18 | TRBD1 | CASSPGQGEETQYF | TGTGCCAGCTCCCCCGGACAGGGCGAAGAGACCCAGTACTTC
TRBJ1-3 | - | TRBV2 | TRBD1 | CASSEGPGTGGNTIYF | TGTGCCAGCAGTGAGGGGCCTGGGACAGGAGGGAACACCATATATTTT
TRBJ1-2 | few | TRBV28 | - | CASSLLQVYGYTF | TGTGCCAGCAGTTTGCTCCAGGTTTATGGCTACACCTTC
TRBJ1-5 | - | TRBV2 | - | CASSDGGGSNQPQHF | TGTGCCAGCAGTGATGGGGGGGGGAGCAATCAGCCCCAGCATTTT
TRBJ2-7 | - | TRBV30 | - | CAWSVRVYEQYF | TGTGCCTGGAGTGTCAGGGTCTACGAGCAGTACTTC
TRBJ2-3 | - | TRBV27 | TRBD1 | CASSLRDRGTDTQYF | TGTGCCAGCAGTCTCCGGGACAGGGGCACAGATACGCAGTATTTT
TRBJ1-6 | - | TRBV4-2 | - | CASSQVPGGGNSPLHF | TGTGCCAGCAGCCAAGTTCCGGGAGGAGGTAATTCACCCCTCCACTTT
TRBJ1-5 | - | TRBV28 | TRBD1 | CASTSTGTRQPQHF | TGTGCCAGCACCTCGACAGGGACGCGACAGCCCCAGCATTTT
TRBJ1-2 | few | TRBV5-4 | - | CASTRGDPKAGGYTF | TGTGCCAGCACCCGGGGGGACCCCAAGGCGGGCGGCTACACCTTC
TRBJ2-7 | - | TRBV30 | TRBD2 | CAWSGGAYEQYF | TGTGCCTGGTCTGGGGGGGCCTACGAGCAGTACTTC
TRBJ2-7 | - | TRBV6-1 | TRBD1 | CASSEFNRQGPYEQYF | TGTGCCAGCAGCGAATTTAACAGACAGGGACCCTACGAGCAGTACTTC
TRBJ1-5 | - | TRBV5-5 | - | CASSRSTEVNNQPQHF | TGTGCCAGCAGCCGCTCGACAGAGGTTAACAATCAGCCCCAGCATTTT
TRBJ1-1 | once | TRBV3-1/TRBV3-2 | - | CASSQGLMGSEAFF | TGTGCCAGCAGCCAAGGCCTAATGGGCTCTGAAGCTTTCTTT
TRBJ1-6 | - | TRBV28 | - | CASRRLRDSPLHF | TGTGCCAGCAGGCGACTCAGGGATTCACCCCTCCACTTT
TRBJ2-5 | - | TRBV5-1 | TRBD2 | CASSLGASGNQETQYF | TGCGCCAGCAGCTTGGGGGCTAGCGGGAACCAAGAGACCCAGTACTTC
TRBJ1-5 | once | TRBV6-5 | TRBD1 | CASRRTGVGNQPQHF | TGTGCCAGCAGACGAACAGGGGTGGGCAATCAGCCCCAGCATTTT
TRBJ1-5 | - | TRBV19 | - | CATRGVWSQPQHF | TGTGCCACGCGGGGAGTGTGGAGTCAGCCCCAGCATTTT
TRBJ1-4 | - | TRBV5-1 | - | CASSLGQNEKLFF | TGCGCCAGCAGCTTGGGACAGAATGAAAAACTGTTTTTT
TRBJ2-1 | - | TRBV11-3 | TRBD2 | CASSTSGTSSYNEQFF | TGTGCCAGCAGCACCAGCGGGACGAGCTCCTACAATGAGCAGTTCTTC
TRBJ2-2 | - | TRBV24-1 | TRBD1 | CATSDPGQGVTGELFF | TGTGCCACCAGTGACCCGGGACAGGGGGTTACCGGGGAGCTGTTTTTT
TRBJ1-5 | - | TRBV7-3 | TRBD1 | CASKDRRGQPQHF | TGTGCCAGCAAGGACAGGAGAGGGCAGCCCCAGCATTTT
TRBJ2-7 | - | TRBV7-2 | - | CASSSTPGYEQYF | TGTGCCAGCAGCTCCACACCAGGGTACGAGCAGTACTTC
TRBJ1-2 | - | TRBV19 | TRBD1 | CASSPGQYGYTF | TGTGCCAGTAGCCCGGGACAGTATGGCTACACCTTC
TRBJ1-6 | - | TRBV30 | - | CAWSERYSPLHF | TGTGCCTGGAGCGAGAGGTATTCACCCCTCCACTTT
TRBJ2-7 | - | TRBV9 | - | CASSESGEQYF | TGTGCCAGCAGCGAATCGGGAGAGCAGTACTTC
TRBJ2-3 | once | TRBV5-6 | TRBD2 | CASLAGVTDTQYF | TGTGCCAGCCTAGCGGGGGTCACAGATACGCAGTATTTT
TRBJ1-1 | - | TRBV11-2 | - | CASSLDRGMNTEAFF | TGTGCCAGCAGCTTAGATCGGGGGATGAACACTGAAGCTTTCTTT
TRBJ2-5 | - | TRBV11-2 | TRBD1 | CASSWDSQETQYF | TGTGCCAGCAGCTGGGACAGCCAAGAGACCCAGTACTTC
TRBJ2-1 | - | TRBV7-3 | - | CASSLGGEQFF | TGTGCCAGCAGCTTAGGAGGGGAGCAGTTCTTC
TRBJ2-7 | - | TRBV5-6 | - | CASSQLGPSGSYEQYF | TGTGCCAGCAGCCAATTAGGGCCCTCAGGGTCCTACGAGCAGTACTTC
TRBJ2-2 | once | TRBV2 | - | CASNEVMVNTGELFF | TGTGCCAGCAACGAGGTTATGGTGAACACCGGGGAGCTGTTTTTT
TRBJ2-7 | - | TRBV3-1/TRBV3-2 | TRBD2 | CASSLGLAGDEQYF | TGTGCCAGCAGCCTCGGACTAGCTGGCGACGAGCAGTACTTC
TRBJ2-1 | - | TRBV15 | TRBD2 | CATSTSSGSYNEQFF | TGTGCCACCAGCACTTCTAGCGGCTCCTACAATGAGCAGTTCTTC